This T cell receptor (beta chain) appears in the sequencing data of a study of OX40 agonist ivuxolimab in advanced cancers. For context, the study as a whole: The costimulatory receptor OX40 (CD134) was targeted by ivuxolimab, a fully human IgG2 agonistic monoclonal antibody. Prior anti-PD-1, anti-PD-L1 or anti-CTLA-4 therapy was permitted, and checkpoint inhibitors had been received by approximately 39% of dose-escalation patients. Of the approximately 50 dose-escalation patients, hepatocellular carcinoma was present in about 19, melanoma in approximately 15, renal cell carcinoma in 9 and head and neck cancer in 9. In the dose-escalation cohort, around four fifths of patients were male, and the mean age was roughly 56 years with a range of roughly 20 to 80. Intravenous ivuxolimab was administered to patients every 2 weeks at six dose levels: 0.01, 0.1, 0.3, 1.5, 3 and 10 mg/kg. The paper describes the monotherapy dose-escalation part (N ≈ 51 patients) of the phase I trial of ivuxolimab. The purpose of peripheral TCRbeta sequencing was to test whether ivuxolimab changed TCR sequence diversity and led to clonal T-cell expansion. Partial responses were achieved by three dose-escalation patients, of whom one had hepatocellular carcinoma and two had cutaneous melanoma. What the authors observed across the whole study: The antigen specificity of the peripheral T cells that underwent clonal expansion was not determined. After ivuxolimab, more expanded clones were found on average in CD8+ T cells than in CD4+ T cells. Low levels of normalized T-cell clonal expansion were also shown by some nonresponding patients. Partial responders in the 0.1-3.0 mg/kg groups had among the lowest normalized peripheral clonal expansion, especially among CD8+ T cells. At doses of 0.1 to 3.0 mg/kg, clonal expansion of both CD4+ and CD8+ blood T cells was observed from baseline to week 6.

The trial excluded patients who had a history of autoimmune disease or who were on systemic immunosuppression. Peripheral blood for TCR sequencing was drawn from every dose cohort at baseline, at cycle 4 day 1 and at cycle 7 day 1. Samples were obtained from an open-label, multicenter, first-in-human phase I dose-escalation trial of ivuxolimab. Adults with locally advanced or metastatic melanoma, renal cell carcinoma, hepatocellular carcinoma or head and neck squamous cell carcinoma were enrolled in the trial. Before TCR sequencing, CD4+ and CD8+ T cells were separately sorted from peripheral blood. As concerns this clone: The specificity of this receptor is unknown. The input lacks base qualities; no much larger clone sits a single base away.

Genomic DNA was isolated from the sorted cells so that the TCRbeta CDR3 region could be sequenced. The immunoSEQ Assay was used for sequencing of TCRbeta CDR3 regions. TCRdb took this table from immuneACCESS and kept in-frame rearrangements with V and J called. Such tables lack part of the clones; where checked against another copy, unresolved V genes explain under half of the gap, and the rest is unexplained. The sample has just over 90,000 clones on record, around nine tenths of them singletons. The top ten constitute 0.81% of the sample. The CDR3, cysteine through phenylalanine, is 13 amino acids long. The CDR3 DNA has 39 bases and is translated from base 1. The germline V gene yields SGHNT for CDR1 and YENEEA for CDR2. Trimming takes 5 bases from V and 8 bases from J, and the germline ends sit 15 bases apart.

The TCR comes from an adult with an advanced solid tumor such as melanoma, head and neck, liver or kidney cancer. Recombination linked TRBV11-3 to TRBJ1-2; a confident D gene designation cannot be given. The sequenced sample was CD4+ or CD8+ T cells sorted from blood, obtained in a trial of the OX40 agonist ivuxolimab. The CDR3 protein is CASSRLTRGGYTF. The nucleotide sequence is TGTGCCAGCAGCCGCCTGACTCGAGGGGGCTACACCTTC.